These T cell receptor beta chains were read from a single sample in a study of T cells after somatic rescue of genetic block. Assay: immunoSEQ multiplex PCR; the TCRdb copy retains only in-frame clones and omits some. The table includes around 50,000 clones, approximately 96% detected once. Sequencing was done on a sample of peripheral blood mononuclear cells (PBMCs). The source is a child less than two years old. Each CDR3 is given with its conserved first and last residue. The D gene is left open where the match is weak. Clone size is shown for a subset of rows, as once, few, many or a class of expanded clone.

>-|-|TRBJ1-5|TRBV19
CASTSRRIYSNQPQHF
TGTGCCAGTACCTCAAGGCGGATCTATAGCAATCAGCCCCAGCATTTT
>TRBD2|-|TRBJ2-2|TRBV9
CASSDSGWGTGELFF
TGTGCCAGCAGCGATAGCGGGTGGGGCACCGGGGAGCTGTTTTTT
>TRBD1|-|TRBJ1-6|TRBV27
CASSPSTGGPPLHF
TGTGCCAGCAGTCCTTCGACAGGGGGGCCACCCCTCCACTTT
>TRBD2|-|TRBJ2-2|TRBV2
CATRHREGRSGELFF
TGTGCCACAAGGCACCGGGAGGGCAGGTCCGGGGAGCTGTTTTTT
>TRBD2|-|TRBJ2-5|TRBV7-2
CASSLAGGQETQYF
TGTGCCAGCAGCCTAGCGGGAGGCCAAGAGACCCAGTACTTC
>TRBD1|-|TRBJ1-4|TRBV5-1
CASSLAGQGSNEKLFF
TGCGCCAGCAGCTTGGCGGGACAGGGATCAAATGAAAAACTGTTTTTT
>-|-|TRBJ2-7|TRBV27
CASSLSIGYEQYF
TGTGCCAGCAGTTTATCGATCGGTTACGAGCAGTACTTC
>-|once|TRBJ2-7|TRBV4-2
CASSWGANEQYF
TGTGCCAGCAGCTGGGGGGCGAACGAGCAGTACTTC
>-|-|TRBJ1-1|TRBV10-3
CAISKDGLHTEAFF
TGTGCCATCAGCAAGGACGGGCTCCACACTGAAGCTTTCTTT
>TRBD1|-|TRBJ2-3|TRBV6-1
CASRPGQGTDTQYF
TGTGCCAGCAGGCCGGGACAGGGCACAGATACGCAGTATTTT
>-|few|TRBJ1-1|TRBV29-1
CSVTQLMNTEAFF
TGCAGCGTTACCCAACTAATGAACACTGAAGCTTTCTTT
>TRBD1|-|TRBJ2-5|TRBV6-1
CASSRTGGVGETQYF
TGTGCCAGCAGCCGAACAGGGGGCGTCGGAGAGACCCAGTACTTC
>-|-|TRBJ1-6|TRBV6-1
CASSELRGGNSPLHF
TGTGCCAGCAGTGAACTCCGCGGGGGCAATTCACCCCTCCACTTT
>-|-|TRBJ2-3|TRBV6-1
CASRLTGLREEGQYF
TGTGCCAGCAGGCTCACAGGGCTCCGGGAGGAGGGGCAGTATTTT
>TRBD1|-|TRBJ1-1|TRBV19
CASSIRVRAGGKTEAFF
TGTGCCAGTAGTATAAGGGTTCGGGCAGGGGGAAAAACTGAAGCTTTCTTT
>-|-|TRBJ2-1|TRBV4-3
CASSLLLVNEQFF
TGCGCCAGCAGCCTCCTACTAGTGAATGAGCAGTTCTTC
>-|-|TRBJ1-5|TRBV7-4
CASSLKRLIGNQPQHF
TGTGCCAGCAGCTTAAAAAGGTTGATAGGGAATCAGCCCCAGCATTTT
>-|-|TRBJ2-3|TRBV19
CASNGGDSSTDTQYF
TGTGCCAGTAACGGAGGGGACTCTAGCACAGATACGCAGTATTTT
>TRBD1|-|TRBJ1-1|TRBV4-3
CASSQRQGMNTEAFF
TGCGCCAGCAGCCAGAGACAGGGGATGAACACTGAAGCTTTCTTT
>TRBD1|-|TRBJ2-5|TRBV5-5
CASSYGTGRETQYF
TGTGCCAGCAGCTATGGGACAGGCCGGGAGACCCAGTACTTC
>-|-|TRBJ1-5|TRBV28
CASSYSNQPQHF
TGTGCCAGCAGTTACAGCAATCAGCCCCAGCATTTT
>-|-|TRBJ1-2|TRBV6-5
CASSYNNYGYTF
TGTGCCAGCAGTTATAACAACTATGGCTACACCTTC
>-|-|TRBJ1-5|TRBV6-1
CASSEPTGNQPQHF
TGTGCCAGCAGTGAACCCACGGGCAATCAGCCCCAGCATTTT
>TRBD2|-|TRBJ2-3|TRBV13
CASSRGTSGTTDTQYF
TGTGCCAGCAGCCGCGGGACTAGCGGGACCACAGATACGCAGTATTTT
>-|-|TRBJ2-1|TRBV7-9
CASSLWVGLSYNEQFF
TGTGCCAGCAGCTTATGGGTGGGTCTCTCCTACAATGAGCAGTTCTTC
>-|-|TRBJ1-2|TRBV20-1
CSTLLRGYTF
TGCAGTACACTATTAAGGGGCTACACCTTC
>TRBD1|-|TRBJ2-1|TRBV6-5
CASSYSGTGTYNEQFF
TGTGCCAGCAGTTACTCGGGGACAGGGACGTACAATGAGCAGTTCTTC
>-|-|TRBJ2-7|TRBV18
CASSRIGTYEQYF
TGTGCCAGCTCACGGATCGGTACCTACGAGCAGTACTTC
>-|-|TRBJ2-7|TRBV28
CASSLTSYEQYF
TGTGCCAGCAGTTTGACTAGCTACGAGCAGTACTTC
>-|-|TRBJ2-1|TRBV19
CASSRTTVEQFF
TGTGCCAGTAGCAGAACTACCGTAGAGCAGTTCTTC
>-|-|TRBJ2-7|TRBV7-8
CASSIPGPRVEQYF
TGTGCCAGCAGCATCCCGGGCCCCAGGGTCGAGCAGTACTTC
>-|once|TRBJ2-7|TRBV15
CATSRSPGTPTPYEQYF
TGTGCCACCAGCAGAAGCCCCGGGACTCCGACGCCCTACGAGCAGTACTTC
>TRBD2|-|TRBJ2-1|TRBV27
CASSLTSGPNEQFF
TGTGCCAGCAGTTTGACTAGCGGGCCGAATGAGCAGTTCTTC
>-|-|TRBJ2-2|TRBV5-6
CASSQDRGLAGGPTGELFF
TGTGCCAGCAGCCAGGACAGGGGGCTAGCGGGAGGCCCCACCGGGGAGCTGTTTTTT
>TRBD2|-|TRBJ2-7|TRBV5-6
CASSVGLALYEQYF
TGTGCCAGCAGCGTGGGACTAGCACTTTACGAGCAGTACTTC
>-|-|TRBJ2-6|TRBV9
CASSVGGNGANVLTF
TGTGCCAGCAGCGTAGGGGGTAATGGGGCCAACGTCCTGACTTTC
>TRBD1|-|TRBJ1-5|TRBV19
CASSPGQGAGSNQPQHF
TGTGCCAGTAGCCCGGGACAGGGGGCTGGTAGCAATCAGCCCCAGCATTTT
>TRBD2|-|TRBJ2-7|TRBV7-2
CASSLVAGAYEQYF
TGTGCCAGCAGCTTAGTTGCGGGGGCCTACGAGCAGTACTTC
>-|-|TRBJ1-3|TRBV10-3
CAISGGPRVGFGNTIYF
TGTGCCATCAGTGGGGGACCCCGAGTTGGGTTTGGAAACACCATATATTTT
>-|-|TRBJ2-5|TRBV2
CASSEAHKRQETQYF
TGTGCCAGCAGTGAGGCCCATAAGCGCCAAGAGACCCAGTACTTC
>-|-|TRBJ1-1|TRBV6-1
CASSEGHTEAFF
TGTGCCAGCAGTGAGGGACACACTGAAGCTTTCTTT
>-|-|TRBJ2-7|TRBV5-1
CASSLFGGVDEQYF
TGCGCCAGCAGCTTGTTTGGAGGGGTGGACGAGCAGTACTTC
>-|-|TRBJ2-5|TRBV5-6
CASSLVTGVKLKETQYF
TGTGCCAGCAGCTTGGTAACCGGGGTCAAATTGAAAGAGACCCAGTACTTC
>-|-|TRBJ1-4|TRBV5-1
CASSLAGPVGEKLFF
TGCGCCAGCAGCTTGGCGGGCCCCGTGGGTGAAAAACTGTTTTTT
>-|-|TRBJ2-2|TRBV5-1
CASSLFRDVTGELFF
TGCGCCAGCAGCTTATTTCGGGATGTGACCGGGGAGCTGTTTTTT